The rows below give T cell receptor beta chains drawn from one sample of a study of cytomegalovirus exposure and HLA in healthy donors. Repertoires were generated with immunoSEQ multiplex PCR, while TCRdb's copy carries only in-frame clones and drops some. The sample has approximately 160,000 clones, more than 65% seen once. Material: PBMCs. These receptors all stem from a woman younger than 45 in good health and CMV-seronegative. Each CDR3 is given with its conserved first and last residue. Each record gives: J gene, V gene, CDR3 protein.

J: TRBJ1-5; V: TRBV7-2; CDR3: CASSLGQGDQPQHF
J: TRBJ1-2; V: TRBV2; CDR3: CASIRDRGDYGYTF
J: TRBJ1-6; V: TRBV2; CDR3: CASRESSYNSPLHF
J: TRBJ2-1; V: TRBV30; CDR3: CAWSRLFGTGSLNEQFF
J: TRBJ2-1; V: TRBV27; CDR3: CASSFSGRAQYYNEQFF
J: TRBJ2-7; V: TRBV5-8; CDR3: CASTLRPRRLYEQYF
J: TRBJ2-1; V: TRBV4-1; CDR3: CASSQISGLRREQFF
J: TRBJ2-3; V: TRBV27; CDR3: CASRDRTLDTQYF
J: TRBJ1-1; V: TRBV13; CDR3: CASSLGDRISEAFF
J: TRBJ2-7; V: TRBV7-6; CDR3: CASSLTTGGYEQYF
J: TRBJ1-2; V: TRBV6-1; CDR3: CASSEGMGTVYGYTF
J: TRBJ1-2; V: TRBV7-3; CDR3: CASSLRPGGYTF
J: TRBJ2-7; V: TRBV9; CDR3: CASSSGTGYSYEQYF
J: TRBJ1-5; V: TRBV30; CDR3: CARRSGDSNQPQHF
J: TRBJ2-1; V: TRBV7-9; CDR3: CASSSTSETGLF
J: TRBJ2-7; V: TRBV18; CDR3: CASSLRAGTHIAYEQYF